Shown below are 29 T cell receptor beta chains from a single sample sequenced in a study of cytomegalovirus exposure and HLA in healthy donors. The repertoire was sequenced with immunoSEQ multiplex PCR; TCRdb's copy has only in-frame clones and lacks some. The repertoire has tens of thousands of clones, 85% of them found once; the top ten carry approximately 22%. Sequenced material: PBMCs. The receptors stem from a young man in good health and CMV-seropositive.

This chain uses TRBV10-3 with TRBJ1-4; D is unclear. The length of the CDR3 is 15 residues. V shed 0 bases and J shed 5 bases, with 10 bases lying between them. Germline V gene lookup returns CDR1 ENHRY and CDR2 SYGVKD. The CDR3 spells CAISESEDVNEKLFF. The CDR3 nucleotides are TGTGCCATCAGTGAGTCGGAGGATGTGAATGAAAAACTGTTTTTT.

The V call is TRBV6-1, the J call TRBJ2-3, with 13 bases fitting TRBD2. Germline-derived CDR1 and CDR2 are MNHNS and SASEGT. CDR3 length: 15 residues. V shed 8 bases and J 4 bases; nucleotides not matched to a gene: 6. CDR3 amino acids: CASGSLAGGPDTQYF. As DNA, the CDR3 is TGTGCCAGCGGTTCACTAGCGGGAGGGCCAGATACGCAGTATTTT.

This chain uses TRBV11-3 with TRBJ2-4; D gene uncertain. Germline V gives CDR1 SGHNT, CDR2 YENEEA. This CDR3 is 14 amino acids long. Trimming removed 4 bases from V and 0 bases from J, with 7 bases in between. This CDR3 reads CASSSRLAKNIQYF. In nucleotides, the CDR3 is TGTGCCAGCAGCTCCAGACTAGCCAAAAACATTCAGTACTTC.

The CDR3 protein is CASIPSGRGGDTQYF. In DNA, the CDR3 is TGTGCCAGCATACCTAGTGGGAGGGGGGGGGATACGCAGTATTTT. The chain recombines TRBV6-1 with TRBJ2-3, with D perhaps TRBD2 (7 bases). The CDR3 spans 15 residues. V lost 7 bases and J 6 bases, leaving 20 bases between the germline ends. Per the germline V gene, CDR1 is MNHNS and CDR2 is SASEGT.

The chain combines TRBV4-2 with TRBJ2-5; 8 bases are a match to TRBD2. Germline V lookup: CDR1 LGHNA, CDR2 YNFKEQ. V lost 4 bases, J lost 2 bases, and 9 bases stayed unmatched. The CDR3 is 16 residues long. The CDR3 loop is CASSPGERGPQETQYF. The CDR3 coding sequence is TGTGCCAGCAGCCCCGGTGAGCGGGGGCCTCAAGAGACCCAGTACTTC.

The V call is TRBV15, the J call TRBJ2-3; D gene uncertain. The germline V gene has CDR1 LNHNV and CDR2 YYDKDF (reference sequence). Trimming stripped 0 bases from V and 2 bases from J, with 9 bases between. This CDR3 region has 15 residues. The CDR3 DNA follows: TGTGCCACCAGCAGAGATGCGCAGGTCACAGATACGCAGTATTTT. It is translated as CATSRDAQVTDTQYF.

The chain joins TRBV7-2 to TRBJ2-5; 7 nucleotides line up with TRBD1. Germline lookup yields CDR1 SGHTA and CDR2 FQGNSA. The V segment lost 1 base and the J segment 3 bases; nucleotides outside the gene matches: 5. This CDR3 has 15 amino acids. The CDR3 DNA follows: TGTGCCAGCAGCTTAGACTCCGGGACAGAAGAGACCCAGTACTTC. As protein: CASSLDSGTEETQYF.

The rearrangement joins TRBV14 to TRBJ2-7; D might be TRBD1 (7 bases). Germline V gene data show CDR1 as SGHDN and CDR2 as FVKESK. Deletions cut 0 bases from V and 0 bases from J, with 15 bases between. This CDR3 contains 17 residues. The DNA of the CDR3 is TGTGCCAGCAGCCAAGATCCACCAGGGGGGAGCTCCTACGAGCAGTACGTC. Its translation is CASSQDPPGGSSYEQYV.

By sample fraction, this clone is medium-sized. The chain is built from TRBV29-1 and TRBJ1-5, with 8 nucleotides matching TRBD1. The CDR3 runs to 15 residues. CDR1 and CDR2 from the germline V gene are SQVTM and ANQGSEA. Unmatched junction bases numbered 11, after V lost 4 bases and J lost 6 bases. The CDR3, as DNA: TGCAGCGTTGCCCAGGGGGCGGAGGGGGGTCAGCCCCAGCATTTT. Amino acid sequence: CSVAQGAEGGQPQHF.

The rearrangement uses TRBV4-2 and TRBJ1-4; 11 bases match TRBD1. V shed 4 bases and J 8 bases; nucleotides not matched to a gene: 9. The germline CDR1 and CDR2 sequences are LGHNA and YNFKEQ. This CDR3 spans 16 amino acids. This CDR3 is CASSLGDRGIGEKLFF. The DNA of the CDR3 is TGTGCCAGCAGCCTTGGGGACAGGGGGATTGGCGAAAAACTGTTTTTT.

The chain combines TRBV30 with TRBJ2-1, with D possibly TRBD2 on 6 matching bases. Germline V gene sequence: CDR1 GTSNPN, CDR2 SVGIG (reference sequence). V lost 3 bases and J 1 base, leaving 10 bases between the germline ends. The CDR3 contains 14 residues. The CDR3 reads CAWSVSGSYNEQFF. CDR3 bases: TGTGCCTGGAGCGTTAGCGGTTCCTACAATGAGCAGTTCTTC.

V gene TRBV4-1 combines with J gene TRBJ2-1; TRBD1 matches at 12 bases. Losses at the gene ends were 2 bases for V and 5 bases for J; bases not matched to a gene: 4. The CDR3 contains 16 residues. Germline-derived CDR1 and CDR2 are MGHRA and YSYEKL. CDR3 residues: CASSQPGQGAHNEQFF. The CDR3 bases are TGCGCCAGCAGCCAACCGGGACAGGGGGCCCACAATGAGCAGTTCTTC.

For this clone: The same CDR3 can be traced to other DNA sequences in this sample. The chain combines TRBV6-5 with TRBJ1-1; D possibly corresponds to TRBD1 (5 bases). There are 14 residues in the CDR3. Trimming pared 4 bases from V and 1 base from J, leaving 10 bases between. Germline CDR1 is MNHEY and CDR2 is SVGAGI. This CDR3 reads CASSFGGTNTEAFF. The CDR3 DNA reads as TGTGCCAGCAGTTTTGGCGGGACGAACACTGAAGCTTTCTTT.

The gene calls are TRBV4-1 and TRBJ1-4; 9 bases fit TRBD1. The germline gives CDR1 MGHRA, CDR2 YSYEKL. The CDR3 extends over 14 amino acids. With 4 bases clipped from V and 8 bases from J, the junction kept 5 bases outside the gene matches. In nucleotides, the CDR3 is TGCGCCAGCAGCCGGGGACAGGGACGCGAAAAACTGTTTTTT. This gives the protein CASSRGQGREKLFF.

This clone has a single count. The chain recombines TRBV9 with TRBJ2-3, with 7 bases lining up with TRBD2. V shed 0 bases, J shed 2 bases, and the junction held 3 bases outside the gene matches. The CDR3 covers 15 residues. Germline CDR1 reads SGDLS; CDR2 reads YYNGEE. CDR3 sequence: CASSVEGLLTDTQYF. The CDR3 DNA is TGTGCCAGCAGCGTAGAGGGACTACTCACAGATACGCAGTATTTT.

This clone was detected a few times. V gene TRBV6-5 combines with J gene TRBJ1-1, with D unresolved. The length of the CDR3 is 13 residues. V lost 0 bases and J 6 bases, leaving 8 bases between the germline ends. Germline lookup yields CDR1 MNHEY and CDR2 SVGAGI. The CDR3 region has the DNA TGTGCCAGCAGTTACTCGAAGGAGGCTGAAGCTTTCTTT. Translation gives CASSYSKEAEAFF.

The chain combines TRBV10-3 with TRBJ2-3, with 9 bases fitting TRBD1. The trim removed 11 bases at V and 3 bases at J, leaving 6 bases unmatched. The CDR3 loop spans 13 amino acids. Germline V gene data show CDR1 as ENHRY and CDR2 as SYGVKD. CDR3 in amino acids: CAVEGQGTDTQYF. The CDR3 DNA sequence: TGTGCCGTCGAAGGACAGGGGACAGATACGCAGTATTTT.

The chain carries TRBV28 and TRBJ1-5, with a tentative D call TRBD1 (5 bases). The CDR3 has 17 amino acids. The germline V and J ends were trimmed by 6 bases and 5 bases, with 23 bases remaining between them. Germline CDR1 MDHEN, CDR2 SYDVKM. The CDR3 region is CASRTNSDSARDQPQHF. The CDR3 nucleotides are TGTGCCAGCAGGACAAATTCCGACAGTGCCCGGGATCAGCCCCAGCATTTT.

The V and J genes are TRBV2 and TRBJ2-1, with TRBD1 identical over 10 bases. This CDR3 has 13 amino acids. V lost 7 bases and J lost 6; bases outside the gene matches: 3. Germline CDR1 reads SNHLY; CDR2 reads FYNNEI. The CDR3 protein is CASTRTGGNEQFF. CDR3 nucleotides: TGTGCCAGCACCCGGACAGGGGGCAATGAGCAGTTCTTC.

This chain links TRBV2 with TRBJ1-1, with TRBD1 identical over 8 bases. Germline CDR1 and CDR2: SNHLY and FYNNEI. J was trimmed by 0 bases and V by 8 bases; bases with no gene match: 2. The CDR3 contains 13 residues. The CDR3 sequence: CASRQGMNTEAFF. Written as DNA, the CDR3 is TGTGCCAGCCGACAGGGGATGAACACTGAAGCTTTCTTT.

The V gene is TRBV7-8, the J gene TRBJ1-5; TRBD1 matches 7 bases. The germline V gene encodes CDR1 SGHVS and CDR2 FQNEAQ. The CDR3 extends over 17 amino acids. The V segment lost 2 bases and the J segment 3 bases; nucleotides outside the gene matches: 10. In DNA form, the CDR3 reads TGTGCCAGCAGCTTACGAATCGGGACAGACTCCAATCAGCCCCAGCATTTT. Its translation is CASSLRIGTDSNQPQHF. The whole variable domain, filled in from reference TRBV7-8 and TRBJ1-5, reads GAGVSQSPRYKVAKRGQDVALRCDPISGHVSLFWYQQALGQGPEFLTYFQNEAQLDKSGLPSDRFFAERPEGSVSTLKIQRTQQEDSAVYLCASSLRIGTDSNQPQHFGDGTRLSIL.

The J gene is TRBJ2-3, the V gene TRBV6-5; no reliable D call. The V end lost 8 bases, the J end lost 4 bases, and 7 bases lay between the germline ends. CDR3 size: 11 residues. Germline CDR1 MNHEY, CDR2 SVGAGI. CDR3 bases: TGTGCCAGCCGTGCGGCAGATACGCAGTATTTT. Protein product: CASRAADTQYF.

The gene calls are TRBV30 and TRBJ2-7, with 11 bases matching TRBD1. This CDR3 is 16 amino acids long. The germline V gene has CDR1 GTSNPN and CDR2 SVGIG (reference sequence). With 2 bases clipped from V and 1 base from J, the junction kept 7 bases outside the gene matches. In DNA form, the CDR3 reads TGTGCCTGGAGTCTACTCGGGGACAGGGGGTCCTACGAGCAGTACTTC. It yields the protein CAWSLLGDRGSYEQYF. Using reference TRBV30 and TRBJ2-7 for the parts outside the CDR3, the full variable domain is SQTIHQWPATLVQPVGSPLSLECTVEGTSNPNLYWYRQAAGRGLQLLFYSVGIGQISSEVPQNLSASRPQDRQFILSSKKLLLSDSGFYLCAWSLLGDRGSYEQYFGPGTRLTVT.

In this sample, this clone turned up once. The chain has TRBV14 and TRBJ2-3, with 8 bases aligning to TRBD2. This CDR3 spans 14 amino acids. Trimming took 0 bases from V and 5 from J; bases not matched to a gene: 1. Germline values: CDR1 SGHDN, CDR2 FVKESK. In DNA form, the CDR3 reads TGTGCCAGCAGCCAAGATAGCGGGGTAGATACGCAGTATTTT. Its protein is CASSQDSGVDTQYF.

The chain links TRBV18 to TRBJ2-3; 7 bases map to TRBD1. V gave up 3 bases and J gave up 0 bases; unmatched junction bases: 6. Germline CDR1 and CDR2: KGHSH and LQKENI. The CDR3 spans 16 residues. The CDR3 nucleotides read TGTGCCAGCTCACCTATGGACAGGACCAGCACAGATACGCAGTATTTT. It yields the protein CASSPMDRTSTDTQYF.

The V gene is TRBV30, the J gene TRBJ2-3; 8 bases agree with TRBD2. From germline, CDR1 is GTSNPN and CDR2 SVGIG (reference sequence). The ends lost 2 bases at V and 0 bases at J; junction bases unmatched: 4. This CDR3 has 15 residues. CDR3 in DNA: TGTGCCTGGAGTTATAGCGGGGCGAGCACAGATACGCAGTATTTT. It specifies CAWSYSGASTDTQYF.

The chain couples TRBV5-6 to TRBJ1-1, with D unresolved. Germline CDR1 reads SGHDT; CDR2 reads YYEEEE. The CDR3 runs to 13 residues. Deletions cut 6 bases from V and 4 bases from J, with 13 bases between. The CDR3 DNA follows: TGTGCCAGCACCGACACCGGGAGCACTGAAGCTTTCTTT. Translation gives CASTDTGSTEAFF.

This clone was seen only a few times. J is TRBJ2-5 and V is TRBV5-4; 12 nucleotides agree with TRBD1. CDR1 is SGHNT, CDR2 YYREEE, per germline (reference sequence). J lost 5 bases, V lost 8 bases, and 10 bases had no gene match. This CDR3 has 15 amino acids. CDR3 coding DNA: TGTGCCAGTAACTCTGGGGACAGGGGGCGGGAGACCCAGTACTTC. This sequence encodes CASNSGDRGRETQYF.

The J gene is TRBJ2-2, the V gene TRBV6-1; 9 nucleotides agree with TRBD1. V was pared by 5 bases and J by 5 bases, with 6 bases of the junction left unmatched. The CDR3 has 15 amino acids. Germline-derived CDR1 and CDR2 are MNHNS and SASEGT. The CDR3 sequence is CASSNTGGATGELFF. The CDR3, as DNA: TGTGCCAGCAGTAACACAGGGGGCGCAACCGGGGAGCTGTTTTTT.